This entry lists 20 T cell receptor beta chains sequenced from one sample in a study of T cell changes during pregnancy in multiple sclerosis (dated by TCRdb to the late 2010s). The library was generated by the immunoSEQ multiplex PCR assay. TCRdb took over this immuneACCESS table, retaining in-frame rearrangements with V and J assigned. Such tables are incomplete; in checked studies, under half of the missing clones stem from an unresolved V gene, and the remainder is unexplained. This sample has roughly 50,000 clones in its table, and 80% to 95% of those were observed once. The biggest ten clones account for around 0.25% of the sample. The specimen was CD4+ T cells from peripheral blood mononuclear cells, collected in the third trimester of pregnancy. The receptors derive from a female donor with multiple sclerosis, enrolled in a pregnancy study.

The CDR3 is CAIRTGLVRGTEAFF. CDR3 in DNA: TGTGCCATCAGGACAGGACTAGTTAGAGGCACTGAAGCTTTCTTT. V usage is TRBV10-3 and J usage is TRBJ1-1, with D tentatively TRBD1 (6 bases). V lost 6 bases and J lost 4, with 18 bases in between. The CDR3 covers 15 residues. The germline gives CDR1 ENHRY, CDR2 SYGVKD.

The chain couples TRBV21-1 to TRBJ1-5; the table's D call TRBD1 went unverified against the DNA. TRBV21-1 is described as a pseudogene. The CDR3 runs 19 residues. The CDR3 is CASNLSRKGQGRGNQPQHF. In nucleotides, the CDR3 is TGTGCCAGCAACCTTTCAAGGAAGGGACAGGGACGGGGTAATCAGCCCCAGCATTTT.

The rearrangement uses TRBV2 and TRBJ1-2; the D is unclear. The CDR3 loop spans 13 amino acids. Trimming cost V 4 bases and J 3 bases, with 9 bases left between them. Germline CDR1 reads SNHLY; CDR2 reads FYNNEI. CDR3 in DNA: TGTGCCAGCAGTGGAGGCTCTTACTATGGCTACACCTTC. This translates into CASSGGSYYGYTF.

This clone was counted a single time. The chain is built from TRBV28 and TRBJ1-2; D call uncertain. V dropped 6 bases and J dropped 6 bases, with 17 bases sitting between them. The CDR3 totals 14 residues. Germline V gene sequence: CDR1 MDHEN, CDR2 SYDVKM. The CDR3 DNA is TGTGCCAGCAGCCCCCCTCGGGTAGAACATGGCTACACCTTC. Protein: CASSPPRVEHGYTF.

J is TRBJ1-2 and V is TRBV18; weak D call: TRBD1 (6 bases). The CDR3 extends over 13 amino acids. Germline CDR1 KGHSH, CDR2 LQKENI. The V end was cut by 6 bases, the J end by 2 bases, with 10 bases between. The CDR3 DNA reads as TGTGCCAGCTCTCCGCAGGGGAACTATGGCTACACCTTC. Its translation: CASSPQGNYGYTF. Combining the CDR3 with reference TRBV18 and TRBJ1-2 gives the whole variable domain NAGVMQNPRHLVRRRGQEARLRCSPMKGHSHVYWYRQLPEEGLKFMVYLQKENIIDESGMPKERFSAEFPKEGPSILRIQQVVRGDSAAYFCASSPQGNYGYTFGSGTRLTVV.

CDR3 region: CASSLVQGRTGELFF. The CDR3 DNA is TGTGCCAGCAGCTTAGTACAGGGGAGGACCGGGGAGCTGTTTTTT. J is TRBJ2-2 and V is TRBV11-2; a weak D match, TRBD1 (7 bases). This CDR3 region has 15 residues. V shed 1 base and J shed 5 bases, with 11 bases lying between them. CDR1 SGHAT and CDR2 FQNNGV come from the germline V gene.

This chain connects TRBV19 to TRBJ2-3; a possible D gene is TRBD2 (7 bases). Germline CDR1 LNHDA, CDR2 SQIVND (reference sequence). V gave up 9 bases and J gave up 2 bases, with 18 bases separating them. The CDR3 has 15 residues. The CDR3 reads CASRGGEGNTDTQYF. Written as DNA, the CDR3 is TGTGCCAGCCGAGGGGGGGAGGGGAACACAGATACGCAGTATTTT.

The chain carries TRBV5-4 and TRBJ2-3; D is perhaps TRBD2 (5 bases). The V gene's germline CDR1 is SGHNT and CDR2 YYREEE (reference sequence). There are 15 residues in the CDR3. Trimming took 0 bases from V and 0 from J, leaving 8 bases between them. CDR3 loop: CASSLDGGSTDTQYF. The CDR3, as DNA: TGTGCCAGCAGCTTGGACGGAGGAAGCACAGATACGCAGTATTTT. Drawing the rest from reference TRBV5-4 and TRBJ2-3, the complete variable domain is ETGVTQSPTHLIKTRGQQVTLRCSSQSGHNTVSWYQQALGQGPQFIFQYYREEENGRGNFPPRFSGLQFPNYSSELNVNALELDDSALYLCASSLDGGSTDTQYFGPGTRLTVL.

This clone was picked up one time. This rearrangement joins TRBV4-2 to TRBJ1-3; 7 bases map to TRBD1. CDR1 and CDR2 from the germline V gene are LGHNA and YNFKEQ. Trimming at V came to 4 bases and at J to 0 bases, leaving 6 bases not matched to a gene. The CDR3 loop spans 16 amino acids. The CDR3 is CASSRLDRDSGNTIYF. The CDR3 DNA reads TGTGCCAGCAGCCGATTAGACAGGGACTCTGGAAACACCATATATTTT.

CDR3 bases: TGTGCCCTTGCTGTTCGGGGACAGGGGACCTTGAGAGAGCAGTTCTTC. The encoded protein is CALAVRGQGTLREQFF. The chain joins TRBV30 to TRBJ2-1; TRBD1 aligns across 10 bases. The length of the CDR3 is 16 residues. V trimming: 8 bases; J trimming: 10 bases; junction bases outside the gene matches: 20. Germline values: CDR1 GTSNPN, CDR2 SVGIG (reference sequence).

The chain carries TRBV7-2 and TRBJ2-7; 11 nucleotides line up with TRBD2. The germline CDR1 and CDR2 sequences are SGHTA and FQGNSA. The CDR3 consists of 16 residues. V was clipped by 2 bases and J by 3 bases; unmatched bases: 6. CDR3 region: CASSLFSSGGHYEQYF. The DNA of the CDR3 is TGTGCCAGCAGCTTATTTTCTAGCGGGGGGCACTACGAGCAGTACTTC.

The V gene is TRBV6-1, the J gene TRBJ2-2, with 7 nucleotides matching TRBD1. CDR1 MNHNS and CDR2 SASEGT come from the germline V gene. This CDR3 is 15 amino acids long. The V and J ends lost 6 bases and 0 bases, in that order; junction bases with no gene match: 4. The DNA for the CDR3 is TGTGCCAGCAGCCGGACAGGTGCGAACACCGGGGAGCTGTTTTTT. Its translation: CASSRTGANTGELFF.

The V gene is TRBV19, the J gene TRBJ1-1; D unresolved. The CDR3 has 12 amino acids. The V and J ends lost 5 bases and 5 bases respectively, with 9 bases between them. CDR1 is LNHDA and CDR2 is SQIVND in the germline V gene (reference sequence). DNA for the CDR3: TGTGCCAGTAGTTTTGCGGGGACTGAAGCTTTCTTT. Translating gives CASSFAGTEAFF.

In its sample, this clone was seen once. The chain carries TRBV25-1 and TRBJ1-1, with D perhaps TRBD1 (5 bases). With 2 bases removed from V and 9 bases from J, the gap between germline ends came to 22 bases. Germline CDR1 MGHDK, CDR2 SYGVNS. CDR3 length equals 16 residues. The CDR3 here is CASSEGGSGTSYQAFF. The CDR3 DNA sequence: TGTGCCAGCAGTGAAGGTGGCAGCGGGACGAGTTACCAAGCTTTCTTT.

This chain connects TRBV27 to TRBJ1-2; unclear D gene. The CDR3 has 14 amino acids. V was trimmed by 4 bases and J by 8 bases, leaving 17 bases between them. Germline V CDR1 and CDR2: MNHEY, SMNVEV (reference sequence). CDR3 in amino acids: CASSSPSKKRGYTF. The DNA for the CDR3 is TGTGCCAGCAGTTCCCCTTCGAAGAAGAGGGGCTACACCTTC.

The gene calls are TRBV30 and TRBJ1-5; 7 bases match TRBD1. Trimming removed 3 bases from V and 6 bases from J; junction bases left unmatched: 8. The CDR3 extends over 14 amino acids. Germline assignment: CDR1 GTSNPN and CDR2 SVGIG (reference sequence). In DNA form, the CDR3 reads TGTGCCTGGAGCTCTGACAGGGTATTTCAGCCCCAGCATTTT. Residues: CAWSSDRVFQPQHF.

In this sample, this clone turned up once. V usage is TRBV5-5 and J usage is TRBJ1-2; 10 nucleotides align to TRBD1. After removal of 0 bases from V and 8 bases from J, the junction contained 4 bases not matched to a gene. Germline CDR1 reads SGHKS; CDR2 reads YYEKEE (reference sequence). CDR3 size: 14 residues. The CDR3 here is CASSLETGGGGYTF. The CDR3 nucleotides are TGTGCCAGCAGCTTGGAGACAGGGGGCGGGGGCTACACCTTC.

The chain couples TRBV7-7 to TRBJ2-5; TRBD1 matches 9 bases. After removal of 1 base from V and 2 bases from J, the junction contained 2 bases not matched to a gene. The CDR3 is made up of 15 amino acids. Germline CDR1 and CDR2: SSHAT and FNYEAQ (reference sequence). The CDR3 DNA reads as TGTGCCAGCAGCTTAGAAGACAGGGGGCAAGAGACCCAGTACTTC. This encodes CASSLEDRGQETQYF.

The gene calls are TRBV5-1 and TRBJ2-3; TRBD1 might be the D (6 bases). Per the germline V gene, CDR1 is SGHRS and CDR2 is YFSETQ. V was cut by 4 bases and J by 4 bases, with 13 bases left in between. This CDR3 spans 14 amino acids. CDR3 region: CASSVVRGPDTQYF. The CDR3 DNA sequence: TGCGCCAGCAGCGTGGTCAGGGGACCAGATACGCAGTATTTT. Drawing the rest from reference TRBV5-1 and TRBJ2-3, the complete variable domain is KAGVTQTPRYLIKTRGQQVTLSCSPISGHRSVSWYQQTPGQGLQFLFEYFSETQRNKGNFPGRFSGRQFSNSRSEMNVSTLELGDSALYLCASSVVRGPDTQYFGPGTRLTVL.

The chain couples TRBV19 to TRBJ2-2, with 8 bases that match TRBD1. J was trimmed by 5 bases and V by 5 bases; bases with no gene match: 7. CDR1 is LNHDA, CDR2 SQIVND, per germline (reference sequence). The CDR3 is made up of 15 amino acids. CDR3 sequence (DNA): TGTGCCAGTAGTGCCGGGACAGGATCGACCGGGGAGCTGTTTTTT. Its translation: CASSAGTGSTGELFF.